This T cell receptor beta chain was sequenced in a study of blood T cell repertoires in COVID-19. Looking at the study overall: Samples representing acute and convalescent COVID-19 were sourced from the United States, Italy and Spain. The analysed material was cDNA or gDNA that came from T cells, B-cell-depleted T cells, or PBMCs.

This CDR3 contains 15 residues. Germline CDR1 and CDR2: KGHSH and LQKENI. V was shortened by 5 bases and J by 0 bases, with 11 bases between the two germline ends. Study processing details: Cell counts per sample came from amplifying reference gene primers. Method: immunoSEQ multiplex PCR; TCRdb's copy keeps in-frame clones and lacks some. V and J calls and clone size are copied from that table; D and trimming were computed from the DNA. The data hold roughly 60,000 clones, with about nine tenths observed a single time. The chain links TRBV18 to TRBJ1-5; no firm D call. The sample consisted of peripheral blood. This receptor was taken from a human donor with acute or convalescent COVID-19. The donor label of this sample is uncertain. This CDR3 reads CASSIRGDSNQPQHF. CDR3 sequence (DNA): TGTGCCAGCTCAATACGGGGTGATAGCAATCAGCCCCAGCATTTT.